In its sample, the clone carrying this T cell receptor (beta chain) was seen a few times. MiXCR, run by TCRdb on the 5' RACE reads, gives a single entry per CDR3 protein. The sample has about 96,000 distinct CDR3 sequences; approximately 16% are singletons. This sample was taken from a study of T cells of healthy individuals. V lost 4 bases, J lost 3 bases, and 9 bases lay in between. Germline CDR1 is MNHEY and CDR2 is SVGEGT. This CDR3 is built from 13 residues. The receptor was derived from a human donor in good health. The chain recombines TRBV6-2 or TRBV6-3 with TRBJ1-2; tentative D call: TRBD1 (6 bases). The CDR3 loop reads CASSWTDDYGYTF. CDR3 DNA sequence: TGTGCCAGCAGTTGGACAGACGACTATGGCTACACCTTC.